These T cell receptor beta chains were read from a single sample in a study of blood T cell repertoires in COVID-19. Repertoires were generated with immunoSEQ multiplex PCR, while TCRdb's copy carries only in-frame clones and drops some. The sample comprises 150,000 to 200,000 clones, about 85% of which are singletons, and roughly 21% rests with the top ten. Sequencing was carried out using peripheral blood. These receptors all stem from a man in his 60s with active or convalescent COVID-19. Each CDR3 is given with its conserved first and last residue. Each record gives: V gene, J gene, D gene, clone size, CDR3 DNA, CDR3 protein. D genes are given only for firm matches. Clone size is not always given. Where it is, it says once, few, many or a class for expanded clones.

V gene: TRBV6-5
J gene: TRBJ2-7
D gene: TRBD1
clone size: .
CDR3 DNA: TGTGCCAGCAGTTATCGGACAGGGACGTACGAGCAGTACTTC
CDR3 protein: CASSYRTGTYEQYF

V gene: TRBV3-1/TRBV3-2
J gene: TRBJ1-2
D gene: .
clone size: .
CDR3 DNA: TGTGCCAGCAGCCGCCGGGGAGCTAACTATGGCTACACCTTC
CDR3 protein: CASSRRGANYGYTF

V gene: TRBV4-1
J gene: TRBJ1-2
D gene: .
clone size: once
CDR3 DNA: TGCGCCAGCAGCCAAGGGGTCGGTCAGGGCCTTGTGGGAGGCTACACCTTC
CDR3 protein: CASSQGVGQGLVGGYTF

V gene: TRBV27
J gene: TRBJ1-2
D gene: TRBD1
clone size: .
CDR3 DNA: TGTGCCAGCAAGGGACAGGGGACGCGCTATGGCTACACCTTC
CDR3 protein: CASKGQGTRYGYTF

V gene: TRBV11-3
J gene: TRBJ2-6
D gene: TRBD1
clone size: .
CDR3 DNA: TGTGCCAGCAGCTCGAGTACAGGGGGCGGTTGGGCCAACGTCCTGACTTTC
CDR3 protein: CASSSSTGGGWANVLTF

V gene: TRBV6-5
J gene: TRBJ1-1
D gene: TRBD1
clone size: .
CDR3 DNA: TGTGCCAGCAGCACAGGGGTGCTGAACACTGAAGCTTTCTTT
CDR3 protein: CASSTGVLNTEAFF

V gene: TRBV10-3
J gene: TRBJ2-5
D gene: .
clone size: .
CDR3 DNA: TGTGCCATCAGTGATTCCAACTCCCAAGAGACCCAGTACTTC
CDR3 protein: CAISDSNSQETQYF

V gene: TRBV30
J gene: TRBJ1-2
D gene: .
clone size: .
CDR3 DNA: TGTGCCTGGAGCCAGGGAAGTGGCTACACCTTC
CDR3 protein: CAWSQGSGYTF

V gene: TRBV7-8
J gene: TRBJ1-1
D gene: .
clone size: .
CDR3 DNA: TGTGCCAGCAGCTTAGCCGAGGGCACTGAAGCTTTCTTT
CDR3 protein: CASSLAEGTEAFF

V gene: TRBV7-9
J gene: TRBJ2-7
D gene: .
clone size: .
CDR3 DNA: TGTGCCAGCAGCTTAAGCGGGCGGAGCTCCTACGAGCAGTACTTC
CDR3 protein: CASSLSGRSSYEQYF

V gene: TRBV5-5
J gene: TRBJ1-3
D gene: TRBD1
clone size: .
CDR3 DNA: TGTGCCAGCAGCTTGCCCCCTACAGGGGCCGGAAACACCATATATTTT
CDR3 protein: CASSLPPTGAGNTIYF

V gene: TRBV2
J gene: TRBJ2-1
D gene: .
clone size: .
CDR3 DNA: TGTGCCAGCAGTCCCGATGGGGCAGACAATGAGCAGTTCTTC
CDR3 protein: CASSPDGADNEQFF

V gene: TRBV6-1
J gene: TRBJ1-2
D gene: TRBD1
clone size: .
CDR3 DNA: TGTGCCAGCAGTGAAAACAGGGGGCGAAACTATGGCTACACCTTC
CDR3 protein: CASSENRGRNYGYTF

V gene: TRBV5-1
J gene: TRBJ1-3
D gene: .
clone size: .
CDR3 DNA: TGCGCCAGCAGCTCTACTGGAAACACCATATATTTT
CDR3 protein: CASSSTGNTIYF

V gene: TRBV6-5
J gene: TRBJ1-4
D gene: .
clone size: .
CDR3 DNA: TGTGCCAGCAGTTACTCAGGCGGAAAACTGTTTTTT
CDR3 protein: CASSYSGGKLFF

V gene: TRBV6-1
J gene: TRBJ1-5
D gene: TRBD1
clone size: .
CDR3 DNA: TGTGCCAGCAGTGAAGAAGGGGGCAGGGTGACTCAGCCCCAGCATTTT
CDR3 protein: CASSEEGGRVTQPQHF

V gene: TRBV11-2
J gene: TRBJ2-3
D gene: .
clone size: .
CDR3 DNA: TGTGCCAGCAGCCTGGGACTAGATACGCAGTATTTT
CDR3 protein: CASSLGLDTQYF

V gene: TRBV30
J gene: TRBJ1-6
D gene: TRBD1
clone size: .
CDR3 DNA: TGTGCCTGGAGCACTTCCCGGACAGGGATAAATTCACCCCTCCACTTT
CDR3 protein: CAWSTSRTGINSPLHF

V gene: TRBV19
J gene: TRBJ1-5
D gene: TRBD1
clone size: once
CDR3 DNA: TGTGCCAGTAGTAACACACAGGGGGCTAGCAATCAGCCCCAGCATTTT
CDR3 protein: CASSNTQGASNQPQHF

V gene: TRBV19
J gene: TRBJ1-2
D gene: TRBD1
clone size: .
CDR3 DNA: TGTGCCAGTAGTAAGGACAGGGCCGTTTATGGCTACACCTTC
CDR3 protein: CASSKDRAVYGYTF

V gene: TRBV21-1
J gene: TRBJ2-5
D gene: .
clone size: .
CDR3 DNA: TGTGCCAGCAGGGGCAACAGGGGGGAGACCCAGTACTTC
CDR3 protein: CASRGNRGETQYF

V gene: TRBV9
J gene: TRBJ1-3
D gene: TRBD1
clone size: .
CDR3 DNA: TGTGCCAGCAGCCAGGGGGGCAGGGCGGACGGAAACACCATATATTTT
CDR3 protein: CASSQGGRADGNTIYF

V gene: TRBV3-1/TRBV3-2
J gene: TRBJ2-7
D gene: TRBD2
clone size: .
CDR3 DNA: TGTGCCAGCAGCCCCCGACTAGCGGGGGAACCGTACTTC
CDR3 protein: CASSPRLAGEPYF

V gene: TRBV6-5
J gene: TRBJ1-1
D gene: TRBD1
clone size: .
CDR3 DNA: TGTGCCAGCAGTTACTTTGGGACAGGGGGGACTGAAGCTTTCTTT
CDR3 protein: CASSYFGTGGTEAFF

V gene: TRBV11-2
J gene: TRBJ1-4
D gene: .
clone size: .
CDR3 DNA: TGTGCCAGCAGAACCAATTCGGGGAGTGATCCTGAAAAACTGTTTTTT
CDR3 protein: CASRTNSGSDPEKLFF

V gene: TRBV9
J gene: TRBJ2-6
D gene: TRBD2
clone size: .
CDR3 DNA: TGTGCCAGCACTAGCGGGGGAACCTCTGGGGCCAACGTCCTGACTTTC
CDR3 protein: CASTSGGTSGANVLTF

V gene: TRBV2
J gene: TRBJ2-3
D gene: TRBD1
clone size: .
CDR3 DNA: TGTGCCAGCAGGATGACAGGGACAGATACGCAGTATTTT
CDR3 protein: CASRMTGTDTQYF

V gene: TRBV6-5
J gene: TRBJ1-6
D gene: TRBD1
clone size: .
CDR3 DNA: TGTGCCAGCAGACCGACAGGGCCGGGCAATTCACCCCTCCACTTT
CDR3 protein: CASRPTGPGNSPLHF

V gene: TRBV6-5
J gene: TRBJ1-2
D gene: TRBD1
clone size: .
CDR3 DNA: TGTGCCAGTAAAATTGGGGGGACAGGGGACTATGGCTACACCTTC
CDR3 protein: CASKIGGTGDYGYTF

V gene: TRBV24-1
J gene: TRBJ1-4
D gene: TRBD1
clone size: .
CDR3 DNA: TGTGCCACCAGTGATGGGAACAGGGGTAATAATGAAAAACTGTTTTTT
CDR3 protein: CATSDGNRGNNEKLFF

V gene: TRBV7-9
J gene: TRBJ2-3
D gene: TRBD2
clone size: .
CDR3 DNA: TGTGCCAGCTTGACTAGCGGGGCTACAGATACGCAGTATTTT
CDR3 protein: CASLTSGATDTQYF

V gene: TRBV7-9
J gene: TRBJ1-4
D gene: .
clone size: .
CDR3 DNA: TGTGCCAGCAGCTTGGGGGTGACAGGAATAAATGAAAAACTGTTTTTT
CDR3 protein: CASSLGVTGINEKLFF

V gene: TRBV19
J gene: TRBJ1-5
D gene: .
clone size: .
CDR3 DNA: TGTGCCAGTAGTATACAGGTTGATCAGCCCCAGCATTTT
CDR3 protein: CASSIQVDQPQHF

V gene: TRBV15
J gene: TRBJ1-4
D gene: TRBD1
clone size: few
CDR3 DNA: TGTGCCACCAGCAGTGGACAGGGAGGTAACGAAAAACTGTTTTTT
CDR3 protein: CATSSGQGGNEKLFF

V gene: TRBV6-5
J gene: TRBJ1-2
D gene: .
clone size: .
CDR3 DNA: TGTGCCAGCAGCCCGGGTGTCGTCGGAGGCTACACCTTC
CDR3 protein: CASSPGVVGGYTF

V gene: TRBV24-1
J gene: TRBJ1-2
D gene: TRBD1
clone size: .
CDR3 DNA: TGTGCCACCAGTGACAGTCGACAGGGGAGGACCTTC
CDR3 protein: CATSDSRQGRTF

V gene: TRBV10-2
J gene: TRBJ1-5
D gene: .
clone size: once
CDR3 DNA: TGCGCCAGCAGTGATACCGGGACACTAAATCAGCCCCAGCATTTT
CDR3 protein: CASSDTGTLNQPQHF

V gene: TRBV19
J gene: TRBJ1-5
D gene: TRBD1
clone size: once
CDR3 DNA: TGTGCCAGTAGGGAGGGACAGACAGATCAGCCCCAGCATTTT
CDR3 protein: CASREGQTDQPQHF

V gene: TRBV19
J gene: TRBJ1-1
D gene: TRBD1
clone size: .
CDR3 DNA: TGTGCCAGTAGTACCCGGGACAGGATCGGGGACACTGAAGCTTTCTTT
CDR3 protein: CASSTRDRIGDTEAFF

V gene: TRBV5-6
J gene: TRBJ2-3
D gene: .
clone size: .
CDR3 DNA: TGTGCCAGCAGCTACTATTGGACAGATACGCAGTATTTT
CDR3 protein: CASSYYWTDTQYF

V gene: TRBV30
J gene: TRBJ2-3
D gene: .
clone size: .
CDR3 DNA: TGTGCCTGGAGTCTAACAGATACGCAGTATTTT
CDR3 protein: CAWSLTDTQYF

V gene: TRBV10-2
J gene: TRBJ1-2
D gene: TRBD1
clone size: few
CDR3 DNA: TGCGCCAGCGGGGACAGGGGAGGATTGGTCTATGGCTACACCTTC
CDR3 protein: CASGDRGGLVYGYTF

V gene: TRBV7-9
J gene: TRBJ1-2
D gene: TRBD1
clone size: .
CDR3 DNA: TGTGCCAGCAGCCCAAAGGGGCTGGGGACAGGCCTATATGGCTACACCTTC
CDR3 protein: CASSPKGLGTGLYGYTF

V gene: TRBV2
J gene: TRBJ2-1
D gene: TRBD2
clone size: .
CDR3 DNA: TGTGCCAGCGCACTAGCGGGGGACAATGAGCAGTTCTTC
CDR3 protein: CASALAGDNEQFF

V gene: TRBV5-1
J gene: TRBJ1-2
D gene: .
clone size: .
CDR3 DNA: TGCGCCAGCAGCTTTCCAGGCTCCCATGGCTACACCTTC
CDR3 protein: CASSFPGSHGYTF

V gene: TRBV5-5
J gene: TRBJ2-7
D gene: .
clone size: once
CDR3 DNA: TGTGCCAGCAGCCAGGGGACGGCCTCCTACGAGCAGTACTTC
CDR3 protein: CASSQGTASYEQYF

V gene: TRBV5-1
J gene: TRBJ1-6
D gene: .
clone size: .
CDR3 DNA: TGCGCCAGCAGTACAGAGAGCTCCTATAATTCACCCCTCCACTTT
CDR3 protein: CASSTESSYNSPLHF

V gene: TRBV5-1
J gene: TRBJ1-6
D gene: .
clone size: few
CDR3 DNA: TGCGCCAGCAGCGGGGGGACGGATTCACCCCTCCACTTT
CDR3 protein: CASSGGTDSPLHF

V gene: TRBV4-1
J gene: TRBJ2-3
D gene: .
clone size: .
CDR3 DNA: TGCGCCAGCAGCCAAGAAGCTCAGGGTTACACAGATACGCAGTATTTT
CDR3 protein: CASSQEAQGYTDTQYF

V gene: TRBV29-1
J gene: TRBJ1-2
D gene: .
clone size: .
CDR3 DNA: TGCAGCGTTGAAGGGTACAGGGCCGGCTACACCTTC
CDR3 protein: CSVEGYRAGYTF

V gene: TRBV19
J gene: TRBJ1-3
D gene: .
clone size: .
CDR3 DNA: TGTGCCAGTACTCGAGGGAGCTCTGGAAACACCATATATTTT
CDR3 protein: CASTRGSSGNTIYF

V gene: TRBV18
J gene: TRBJ2-1
D gene: .
clone size: .
CDR3 DNA: TGTGCCAGCTCACCAGGGGCTAGCTCCTACAATGAGCAGTTCTTC
CDR3 protein: CASSPGASSYNEQFF

V gene: TRBV10-2
J gene: TRBJ1-5
D gene: .
clone size: few
CDR3 DNA: TGCGCCACCAAAACGCCAGGTGATCAGCCCCAGCATTTT
CDR3 protein: CATKTPGDQPQHF